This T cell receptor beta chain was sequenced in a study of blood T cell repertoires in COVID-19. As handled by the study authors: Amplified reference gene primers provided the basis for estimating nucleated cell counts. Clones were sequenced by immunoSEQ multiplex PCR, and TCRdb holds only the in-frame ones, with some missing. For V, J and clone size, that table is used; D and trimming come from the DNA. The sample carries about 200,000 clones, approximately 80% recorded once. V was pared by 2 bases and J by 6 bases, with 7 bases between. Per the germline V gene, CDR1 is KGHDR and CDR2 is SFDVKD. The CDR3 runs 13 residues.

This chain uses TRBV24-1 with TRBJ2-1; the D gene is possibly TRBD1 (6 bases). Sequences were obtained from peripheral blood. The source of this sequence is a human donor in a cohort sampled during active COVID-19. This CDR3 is CATSDSRGNEQFF. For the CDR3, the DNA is TGTGCCACCAGTGATTCCAGGGGCAATGAGCAGTTCTTC.